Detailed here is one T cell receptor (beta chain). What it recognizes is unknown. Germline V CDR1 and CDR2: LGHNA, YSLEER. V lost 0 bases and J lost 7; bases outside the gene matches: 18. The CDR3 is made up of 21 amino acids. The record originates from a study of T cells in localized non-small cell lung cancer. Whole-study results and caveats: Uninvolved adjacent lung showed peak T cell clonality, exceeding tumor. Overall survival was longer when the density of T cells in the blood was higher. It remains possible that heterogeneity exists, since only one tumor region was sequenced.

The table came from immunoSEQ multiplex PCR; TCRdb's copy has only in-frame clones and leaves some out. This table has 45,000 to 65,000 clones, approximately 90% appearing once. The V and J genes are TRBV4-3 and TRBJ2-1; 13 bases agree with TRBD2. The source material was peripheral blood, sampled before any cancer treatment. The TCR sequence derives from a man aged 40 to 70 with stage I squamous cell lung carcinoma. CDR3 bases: TGCGCCAGCAGCCAAGACGCCTATAGGAGGGGACTAGCGGGATCAGTTAATGAGCAGTTCTTC. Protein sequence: CASSQDAYRRGLAGSVNEQFF.